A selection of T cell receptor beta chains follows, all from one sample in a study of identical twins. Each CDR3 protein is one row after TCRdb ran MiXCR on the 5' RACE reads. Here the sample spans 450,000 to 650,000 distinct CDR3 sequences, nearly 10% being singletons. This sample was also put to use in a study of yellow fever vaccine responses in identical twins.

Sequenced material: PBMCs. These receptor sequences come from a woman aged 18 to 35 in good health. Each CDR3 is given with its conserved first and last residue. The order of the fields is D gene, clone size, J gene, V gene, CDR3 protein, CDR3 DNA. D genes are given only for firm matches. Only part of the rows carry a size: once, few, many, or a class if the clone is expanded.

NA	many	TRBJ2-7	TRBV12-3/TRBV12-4	CASSLWRAAPYEQYF	TGTGCCAGCAGTTTATGGAGGGCCGCCCCCTACGAGCAGTACTTC
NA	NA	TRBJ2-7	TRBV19	CASSKGREQYF	TGTGCCAGTAGTAAGGGTCGCGAGCAGTACTTC
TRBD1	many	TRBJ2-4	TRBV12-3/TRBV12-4	CASSSLDRGNIQYF	TGTGCCAGCAGTTCCCTGGACAGGGGAAACATTCAGTACTTC
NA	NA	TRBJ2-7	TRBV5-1	CASSLFRQGGDYEQYF	TGCGCCAGCAGCCTGTTCCGGCAGGGGGGAGACTACGAGCAGTACTTC
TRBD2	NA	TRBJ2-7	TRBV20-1	CCAREIAGGPWEQYF	TGCTGTGCTAGAGAAATCGCGGGAGGGCCGTGGGAGCAGTACTTC
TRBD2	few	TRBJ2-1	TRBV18	CASSPLASGRPYYNEQFF	TGTGCCAGCTCACCACTGGCTAGCGGGAGGCCCTATTACAATGAGCAGTTCTTC
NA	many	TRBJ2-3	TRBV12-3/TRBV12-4	CASSLVIGVGSTDTQYF	TGTGCCAGCAGTTTAGTAATCGGGGTTGGTAGCACAGATACGCAGTATTTT
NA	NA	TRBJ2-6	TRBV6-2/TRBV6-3	CASSMGALGANVLTF	TGTGCCAGCAGTATGGGGGCGCTAGGGGCCAACGTCCTGACTTTC
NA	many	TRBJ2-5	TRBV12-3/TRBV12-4	CASRPSGPVGETQYF	TGTGCCAGCAGACCCAGCGGTCCGGTGGGGGAGACCCAGTACTTC
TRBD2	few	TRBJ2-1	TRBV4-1	CASSQTGTSRQGGNEQFF	TGCGCCAGCAGCCAAACCGGGACTAGCCGTCAAGGTGGGAATGAGCAGTTCTTC
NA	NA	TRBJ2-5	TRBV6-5	CASSYLGGLQETQYF	TGTGCCAGCAGTTACTTGGGCGGTCTCCAAGAGACCCAGTACTTC
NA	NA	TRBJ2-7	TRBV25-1	CASSEVGPSYEQYF	TGTGCCAGCAGTGAGGTGGGCCCATCCTACGAGCAGTACTTC
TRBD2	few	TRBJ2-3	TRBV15	CATSTGGTDTQYF	TGTGCCACCAGCACGGGGGGGACAGATACGCAGTATTTT
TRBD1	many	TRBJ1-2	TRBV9	CASSVEAGGYGYTF	TGTGCCAGCAGCGTAGAGGCAGGGGGCTATGGCTACACCTTC
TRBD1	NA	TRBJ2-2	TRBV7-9	CASSSAGTGETGELFF	TGTGCCAGCAGCTCGGCCGGGACAGGGGAGACCGGGGAGCTGTTTTTT
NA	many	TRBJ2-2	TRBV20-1	CSARDRLRLTGELFF	TGCAGTGCTAGAGATCGTTTAAGGCTCACCGGGGAGCTGTTTTTT
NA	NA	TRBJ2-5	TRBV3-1	CASSLTESSQETQYF	TGTGCCAGCAGCCTTACGGAGAGTAGCCAAGAGACCCAGTACTTC
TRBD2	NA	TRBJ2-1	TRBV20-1	CSARFRLAGSGEQFF	TGCAGTGCTAGATTTCGTCTAGCGGGGTCGGGTGAGCAGTTCTTC
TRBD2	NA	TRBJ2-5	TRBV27	CASSLWGNPGLAGVREETQYF	TGTGCCAGCAGTTTATGGGGGAACCCGGGACTAGCGGGGGTTAGGGAAGAGACCCAGTACTTC
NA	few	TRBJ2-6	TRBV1	CTSSQVDRSSGANVLTF	TGCACCAGCAGCCAGGTGGACAGAAGCTCTGGGGCCAACGTCCTGACTTTC
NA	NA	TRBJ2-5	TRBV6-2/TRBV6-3	CASSYGDETQYF	TGTGCCAGCAGTTACGGCGACGAGACCCAGTACTTC
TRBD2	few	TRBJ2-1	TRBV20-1	CSAREPKGSGGYNEQFF	TGCAGTGCTAGAGAACCTAAGGGTAGCGGGGGGTACAATGAGCAGTTCTTC
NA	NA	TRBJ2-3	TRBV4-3	CASSQDKQPLYTQYF	TGCGCCAGCAGCCAAGATAAACAGCCGCTTTATACGCAGTATTTT
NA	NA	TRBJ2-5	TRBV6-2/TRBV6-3	CASRRIRDTDGVQYF	TGTGCCAGCAGGAGGATCCGGGACACGGATGGGGTCCAGTACTTC
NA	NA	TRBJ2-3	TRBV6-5	CASSYTGLEEDTQYF	TGTGCCAGCAGTTACACCGGACTGGAGGAAGATACGCAGTATTTT
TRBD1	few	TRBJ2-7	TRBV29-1	CSVEDLYRDSASSYEQYF	TGCAGCGTTGAAGATCTATACAGGGACAGCGCTAGCTCCTACGAGCAGTACTTC
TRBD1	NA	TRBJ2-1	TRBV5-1	CASSIGTAYNEQFF	TGCGCCAGCAGCATAGGGACAGCCTACAATGAGCAGTTCTTC
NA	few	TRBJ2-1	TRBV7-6	CASSLGARGEQFF	TGTGCCAGCAGCTTAGGGGCTCGGGGGGAGCAGTTCTTC
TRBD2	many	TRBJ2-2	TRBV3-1	CASSQGSGGPTGELFF	TGTGCCAGCAGCCAAGGATCGGGGGGGCCCACCGGGGAGCTGTTTTTT
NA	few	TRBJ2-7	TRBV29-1	CSVADSDEQYF	TGCAGCGTCGCTGATTCAGACGAGCAGTACTTC
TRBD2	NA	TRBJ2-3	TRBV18	CASSPAIGAGLSTDTQYF	TGTGCCAGCTCACCAGCAATCGGAGCGGGACTTAGCACAGATACGCAGTATTTT
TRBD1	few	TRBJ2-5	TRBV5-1	CASSLGPGATGEETQYF	TGCGCCAGCAGCTTGGGCCCCGGGGCCACAGGGGAAGAGACCCAGTACTTC
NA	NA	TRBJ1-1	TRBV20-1	CSARDLGWDEAFF	TGCAGTGCTAGAGATTTGGGATGGGATGAAGCTTTCTTT
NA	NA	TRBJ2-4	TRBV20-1	CSARDSGGLEYIQYF	TGCAGTGCTAGAGATTCAGGGGGGTTAGAATACATTCAGTACTTC
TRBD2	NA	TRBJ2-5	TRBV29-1	CSVGTIQETQYF	TGCAGCGTCGGGACTATACAAGAGACCCAGTACTTC
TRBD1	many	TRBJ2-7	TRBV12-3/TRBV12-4	CASSLRPLGGDEQYF	TGTGCCAGCAGTCTCCGGCCGTTAGGGGGCGACGAGCAGTACTTC
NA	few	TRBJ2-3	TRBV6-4	CATSGEGLTDTQYF	TGTGCCACCTCTGGAGAGGGCCTCACAGATACGCAGTATTTT
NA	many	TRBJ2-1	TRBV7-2	CASSPDTGSMTKFF	TGTGCCAGCAGCCCAGATACAGGGTCGATGACCAAGTTCTTC
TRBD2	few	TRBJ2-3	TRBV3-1	CASSQKIHLAAGGPGDTQYF	TGTGCCAGCAGCCAAAAGATCCACCTCGCGGCGGGGGGGCCCGGAGATACGCAGTATTTT
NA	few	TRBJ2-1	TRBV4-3	CASSQGVRDRVYNEQFF	TGCGCCAGCAGCCAAGGGGTCAGGGATCGGGTTTACAATGAGCAGTTCTTC
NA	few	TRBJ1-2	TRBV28	CASSLLENYGYTF	TGTGCCAGCAGTTTATTGGAAAACTATGGCTACACCTTC
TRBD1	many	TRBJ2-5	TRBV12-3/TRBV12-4	CASSRYGTGGEETQYF	TGTGCCAGCAGTCGGTACGGGACAGGGGGCGAGGAGACCCAGTACTTC
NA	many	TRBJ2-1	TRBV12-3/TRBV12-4	CASSSEVGEQFF	TGTGCCAGCAGCTCCGAGGTGGGTGAGCAGTTCTTC
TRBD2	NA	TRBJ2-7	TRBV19	CASRESGINYEQYF	TGTGCCAGCAGGGAAAGCGGGATTAACTACGAGCAGTACTTC
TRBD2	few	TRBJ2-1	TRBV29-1	CSVLAGTTWQFF	TGCAGCGTCCTAGCGGGGACCACTTGGCAGTTCTTC
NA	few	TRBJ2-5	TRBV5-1	CASSLEGGMQETQYF	TGCGCCAGCAGCTTGGAGGGGGGCATGCAAGAGACCCAGTACTTC
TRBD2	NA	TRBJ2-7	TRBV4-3	CASSQGGTREQYF	TGCGCCAGCAGCCAGGGGGGGACGCGGGAGCAGTACTTC
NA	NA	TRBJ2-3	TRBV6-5	CASSYSGPPLTDTQYF	TGTGCCAGCAGTTACTCCGGGCCACCCCTCACAGATACGCAGTATTTT